Listed below are T cell receptor beta chains from one sample, sequenced in a study of PD-1 blockade in classical Hodgkin lymphoma. Clones were sequenced by immunoSEQ multiplex PCR, and TCRdb holds only the in-frame ones, with some missing. The data hold 15,000 to 20,000 clones, with approximately 83% observed a single time. This specimen consisted of peripheral blood mononuclear cells (PBMCs), obtained before the fourth cycle of nivolumab. The receptors here all came from a human donor with classical Hodgkin lymphoma. The CDR3 runs from the conserved cysteine through the conserved F or W. D genes are given only for firm matches. The size of a clone is reported for some rows only, either as once, few or many, or as a class for expanded clones.

V,D,size,J,CDR3,DNA
TRBV11-2,TRBD2,-,TRBJ2-1,CASSLFGTSGGAGSEQFF,TGTGCCAGCAGCTTATTCGGGACTAGCGGGGGGGCAGGGAGTGAGCAGTTCTTC
TRBV6-6,-,-,TRBJ2-7,CASRETGKTYEQYF,TGTGCCAGCAGGGAAACAGGGAAAACCTACGAGCAGTACTTC
TRBV5-1,-,-,TRBJ2-1,CASSEGGLDEQFF,TGCGCCAGCAGCGAGGGGGGGCTAGATGAGCAGTTCTTC
TRBV5-1,-,-,TRBJ2-5,CASSFSGGETQYF,TGCGCCAGCAGCTTTAGCGGCGGGGAGACCCAGTACTTC
TRBV2,-,once,TRBJ1-5,CASSVSGSNQPQHF,TGTGCCAGCAGTGTGTCGGGATCCAATCAGCCCCAGCATTTT
TRBV5-1,-,-,TRBJ1-2,CASSFGLTNYGYTF,TGCGCCAGCAGCTTCGGACTGACTAACTATGGCTACACCTTC
TRBV5-1,-,-,TRBJ1-6,CASSLAGQGQSPLHF,TGCGCCAGCAGCTTGGCCGGGCAGGGACAATCACCCCTCCACTTT
TRBV6-5,-,-,TRBJ2-7,CASSYSRTTSTYEQYF,TGTGCCAGCAGTTACTCAAGGACGACGTCAACCTACGAGCAGTACTTC
TRBV5-1,-,-,TRBJ1-3,CASSLGTSRNTIYF,TGCGCCAGCAGCTTGGGGACTTCCCGAAACACCATATATTTT
TRBV19,TRBD1,-,TRBJ1-4,CASSLRQGVFF,TGTGCCAGTAGTCTTCGACAGGGCGTGTTTTTT
TRBV7-9,TRBD2,-,TRBJ2-7,CASSWTGTSGGRGEQYF,TGTGCCAGCAGCTGGACCGGGACTAGCGGGGGGCGGGGCGAGCAGTACTTC
TRBV4-2,-,-,TRBJ2-3,CASSQGSTADTQYF,TGTGCCAGCAGCCAAGGGAGCACGGCAGATACGCAGTATTTT
TRBV12-5,TRBD2,-,TRBJ2-1,CASGPGLAGAYNEQFF,TGTGCTAGTGGTCCAGGACTAGCGGGGGCCTACAATGAGCAGTTCTTC
TRBV9,-,-,TRBJ1-4,CASSRGSGKLFF,TGTGCCAGCAGCAGGGGGTCGGGAAAACTGTTTTTT
TRBV7-9,-,-,TRBJ2-5,CASSSSGRETQYF,TGTGCCAGCAGCTCGTCAGGGCGCGAGACCCAGTACTTC
TRBV5-1,TRBD2,-,TRBJ2-1,CASSSGLAGLDEQFF,TGCGCCAGCAGCTCCGGACTAGCGGGGCTGGATGAGCAGTTCTTC
TRBV2,TRBD1,once,TRBJ1-3,CASRQTLGDSSGNTIYF,TGTGCCAGCAGGCAGACCTTGGGGGACAGCTCTGGAAACACCATATATTTT
TRBV5-1,TRBD2,-,TRBJ2-5,CASSAGAGGASTETQYF,TGCGCCAGCAGCGCGGGGGCGGGGGGCGCGTCCACAGAGACCCAGTACTTC
TRBV19,-,-,TRBJ1-3,CASSDEGGGNTIYF,TGTGCCAGTTCGGACGAGGGTGGTGGAAACACCATATATTTT
TRBV5-1,TRBD2,-,TRBJ2-1,CASSLGSGGPANEQFF,TGCGCCAGCAGCTTGGGGTCGGGGGGACCAGCCAATGAGCAGTTCTTC
TRBV5-1,-,once,TRBJ1-1,CASSSGGVEAFF,TGCGCCAGCAGCTCCGGGGGGGTTGAAGCTTTCTTT
TRBV10-3,TRBD2,-,TRBJ2-2,CAIRRTSGGPTTGELFF,TGTGCCATCAGGCGGACTAGCGGGGGGCCTACAACCGGGGAGCTGTTTTTT
TRBV5-1,-,-,TRBJ1-1,CASSHQPGPEVWAFF,TGCGCCAGCAGCCATCAACCGGGCCCAGAAGTGTGGGCTTTCTTT
TRBV7-8,-,once,TRBJ1-3,CASSFGTPGLTGNTIYF,TGTGCCAGCAGCTTCGGTACGCCCGGGCTCACTGGAAACACCATATATTTT
TRBV13,TRBD1,-,TRBJ1-4,CASSVYRGKLFF,TGTGCCAGCAGCGTTTACAGGGGGAAACTGTTTTTT
TRBV15,TRBD1,-,TRBJ1-2,CATSLGQGIDYGYTF,TGTGCCACCAGCCTGGGACAGGGGATTGACTATGGCTACACCTTC
TRBV5-1,-,-,TRBJ2-5,CASSPFFAETQYF,TGCGCCAGCAGCCCTTTTTTCGCGGAGACCCAGTACTTC